What follows are 27 T cell receptor beta chains derived from one specimen sequenced in a study of cytomegalovirus exposure and HLA in healthy donors. PCR amplification relied on 60 Vbeta primers (plus 13 Jbeta primers). TCRdb's copy holds only in-frame clones and misses some; the assay was immunoSEQ multiplex PCR. The sample includes 95,000 to 150,000 clones, roughly 81% of them seen just once. Specimen: PBMCs. Receptor source: a woman in her twenties or thirties in good health and CMV-seronegative.

The chain joins TRBV7-9 to TRBJ2-1, with D possibly being TRBD2 (6 bases). CDR3 length: 13 amino acids. Trimming removed 5 bases from V and 7 bases from J, with 12 bases in between. The germline CDR1 and CDR2 sequences are SEHNR and FQNEAQ (reference sequence). CDR3 region: CASSNGLTNEQFF. CDR3 bases: TGTGCCAGCAGCAATGGACTAACAAATGAGCAGTTCTTC.

The sample holds one count of this clone. The V gene is TRBV20-1, the J gene TRBJ1-1; D is undetermined. Germline assignment: CDR1 DFQATT and CDR2 SNEGSKA (reference sequence). The CDR3 is made up of 11 amino acids. The chain's CDR3 is CSLLINTEAFF. The DNA of the CDR3 is TGCAGCCTCCTTATAAACACTGAAGCTTTCTTT.

Points on this clone: A junction boundary mismatches the germline segment, possibly from a read error. The chain carries TRBV19 and TRBJ2-1; weak D call: TRBD1 (6 bases). The germline CDR1 and CDR2 sequences are LNHDA and SQIVND (reference sequence). The length of the CDR3 is 11 residues. The CDR3: CASSLDRLQFF. DNA for the CDR3: TGTGCCAGTAGTTTAGACAGGCTCCAGTTCTTC.

The CDR3 region is CASSLVAGGSEQFF. CDR3 sequence (DNA): TGTGCCAGCAGTTTAGTAGCGGGGGGGAGCGAGCAGTTCTTC. The chain joins TRBV27 to TRBJ2-1; 11 bases match TRBD2. The trim removed 2 bases at V and 10 bases at J, leaving 4 bases unmatched. Germline CDR1 reads MNHEY; CDR2 reads SMNVEV (reference sequence). CDR3 length: 14 residues.

The rearrangement joins TRBV4-1 to TRBJ2-4; D is perhaps TRBD1 (5 bases). V was pared by 3 bases and J by 3 bases, with 18 bases between. Germline V gene sequence: CDR1 MGHRA, CDR2 YSYEKL. The CDR3 loop spans 17 amino acids. The CDR3 protein is CASSHPDSYRGKNIQYF. CDR3 DNA: TGCGCCAGCAGCCACCCAGACAGTTACAGAGGCAAAAACATTCAGTACTTC.

The chain joins TRBV19 to TRBJ1-4; D unresolved. This CDR3 has 15 amino acids. V was pared by 7 bases and J by 0 bases, with 12 bases between. CDR1 is LNHDA, CDR2 SQIVND, per germline (reference sequence). As DNA, the CDR3 is TGTGCCAGTACCCCGCGAGACTCAACTAATGAAAAACTGTTTTTT. Protein sequence: CASTPRDSTNEKLFF. The whole variable domain, filled in from reference TRBV19 and TRBJ1-4, reads DGGITQSPKYLFRKEGQNVTLSCEQNLNHDAMYWYRQDPGQGLRLIYYSQIVNDFQKGDIAEGYSVSREKKESFPLTVTSAQKNPTAFYLCASTPRDSTNEKLFFGSGTQLSVL.

The V and J genes are TRBV7-3 and TRBJ2-1; maybe TRBD1 (5 bases). Germline values: CDR1 SGHTA, CDR2 FQGTGA. The V and J ends lost 4 bases and 4 bases respectively, with 14 bases between them. The CDR3 loop spans 15 amino acids. The CDR3 DNA is TGTGCCAGCAGCTACAGGAGTGGTCAATACAATGAGCAGTTCTTC. It translates to CASSYRSGQYNEQFF.

This chain joins TRBV19 and TRBJ1-5; D perhaps matches TRBD1 (5 bases). The germline V gene encodes CDR1 LNHDA and CDR2 SQIVND (reference sequence). The V end was cut by 5 bases, the J end by 2 bases, with 19 bases between. This CDR3 has 17 residues. CDR3 sequence: CASSGRDDTGGNQPQHF. For the CDR3, the DNA is TGTGCCAGTAGTGGCCGGGACGATACGGGGGGCAATCAGCCCCAGCATTTT.

This rearrangement joins TRBV10-1 to TRBJ1-5, with 7 nucleotides matching TRBD1. J gave up 7 bases and V 9 bases, and 3 bases lay outside the gene matches. Looked up from germline, CDR1 is WNHNN and CDR2 is SYGVQD (reference sequence). There are 11 residues in the CDR3. This chain's CDR3 is CARQGKQPQHF. As DNA, the CDR3 is TGCGCCAGACAGGGGAAGCAGCCCCAGCATTTT.

This clone was recorded once. The J gene is TRBJ2-5, the V gene TRBV6-1; possibly TRBD1 for D (6 bases). Germline-derived CDR1 and CDR2 are MNHNS and SASEGT. The CDR3 spans 14 residues. V lost 0 bases to trimming and J lost 5 bases, with 10 bases between them. This CDR3 reads CASSEAGQRETQYF. In DNA, the CDR3 is TGTGCCAGCAGTGAAGCCGGACAGAGGGAGACCCAGTACTTC.

This chain connects TRBV4-2 to TRBJ2-7; 12 bases line up with TRBD2. V gave up 3 bases and J gave up 4 bases; unmatched junction bases: 10. The germline CDR1 and CDR2 sequences are LGHNA and YNFKEQ. The CDR3 runs 17 residues. CDR3 DNA sequence: TGTGCCAGCAGCCACTACAGGACTAGCGGGGTTCCTTACGAGCAGTACTTC. Translated: CASSHYRTSGVPYEQYF.

V and J are TRBV2 and TRBJ1-4, with unresolved D. Germline V gives CDR1 SNHLY, CDR2 FYNNEI. The CDR3 spans 18 residues. Trimming removed 3 bases at V and 0 bases at J, with 17 bases between. The CDR3 is CASSDAAAWVTTNEKLFF. CDR3 bases: TGTGCCAGCAGTGACGCCGCGGCCTGGGTCACAACTAATGAAAAACTGTTTTTT.

The V and J genes are TRBV5-1 and TRBJ1-4; a weak D match, TRBD1 (5 bases). With 2 bases removed from V and 8 bases from J, the gap between germline ends came to 16 bases. Germline V gives CDR1 SGHRS, CDR2 YFSETQ. The CDR3 length is 15 residues. As DNA, the CDR3 is TGCGCCAGCAGCTTAGGCGACCTCGGGGGGGAAAAACTGTTTTTT. Protein: CASSLGDLGGEKLFF.

This clone was found a few times. J is TRBJ1-5 and V is TRBV7-8; D is ambiguous. Germline V gene lookup returns CDR1 SGHVS and CDR2 FQNEAQ. This CDR3 is built from 15 residues. V was shortened by 5 bases and J by 2 bases, with 13 bases between the two germline ends. CDR3 sequence: CASSPGRVGNQPQHF. The CDR3 region has the DNA TGTGCCAGCAGCCCGGGGAGGGTCGGCAATCAGCCCCAGCATTTT. Full variable domain (remainder filled in from reference TRBV7-8 and TRBJ1-5): GAGVSQSPRYKVAKRGQDVALRCDPISGHVSLFWYQQALGQGPEFLTYFQNEAQLDKSGLPSDRFFAERPEGSVSTLKIQRTQQEDSAVYLCASSPGRVGNQPQHFGDGTRLSIL.

This chain joins TRBV5-1 and TRBJ1-5; D is unclear. Trimming shortened V by 0 bases and J by 1 base, and 5 bases separated the two germline ends. Germline V gene data show CDR1 as SGHRS and CDR2 as YFSETQ. The CDR3 length is 14 residues. CDR3 amino acids: CASSLGGSNQPQHF. In DNA form, the CDR3 reads TGCGCCAGCAGCTTGGGCGGAAGCAATCAGCCCCAGCATTTT.

This clone has just a few counts. The chain uses TRBV5-1 and TRBJ1-1; D gene ambiguous. CDR3 size: 15 residues. In germline, CDR1 is SGHRS, CDR2 YFSETQ. V dropped 0 bases and J dropped 2 bases, with 11 bases sitting between them. The CDR3 is CASSLDPRINTEAFF. Here the CDR3 DNA reads TGCGCCAGCAGCTTGGACCCCAGGATTAACACTGAAGCTTTCTTT. Full variable domain (outside the CDR3, taken from reference TRBV5-1 and TRBJ1-1): KAGVTQTPRYLIKTRGQQVTLSCSPISGHRSVSWYQQTPGQGLQFLFEYFSETQRNKGNFPGRFSGRQFSNSRSEMNVSTLELGDSALYLCASSLDPRINTEAFFGQGTRLTVV.

The rearrangement links TRBV11-2 to TRBJ2-1; D might be TRBD1 (6 bases). Trimming removed 3 bases from V and 12 bases from J, with 27 bases in between. The CDR3 runs 17 residues. In germline, CDR1 is SGHAT, CDR2 FQNNGV. In DNA form, the CDR3 reads TGTGCCAGCAGCTTTTTTAGGCAGGGGTTCCAGTACAGACGGCAGTTCTTC. Its translation is CASSFFRQGFQYRRQFF. The full variable domain, rest sourced from reference TRBV11-2 and TRBJ2-1, is EAGVAQSPRYKIIEKRQSVAFWCNPISGHATLYWYQQILGQGPKLLIQFQNNGVVDDSQLPKDRFSAERLKGVDSTLKIQPAKLEDSAVYLCASSFFRQGFQYRRQFFGPGTRLTVL.

This clone was seen only a few times. The chain employs TRBV7-9 and TRBJ2-7, with 9 nucleotides matching TRBD2. Germline V gives CDR1 SEHNR, CDR2 FQNEAQ (reference sequence). This CDR3 spans 15 amino acids. V gave up 1 base and J gave up 4 bases; unmatched junction bases: 5. CDR3 coding DNA: TGTGCCAGCAGCTTAGGGCGGGAGGGCCGATACGAGCAGTACTTC. As protein: CASSLGREGRYEQYF.

This clone was seen once. The chain combines TRBV6-1 with TRBJ1-2; D is perhaps TRBD1 (5 bases). V was cut by 3 bases and J by 7 bases, with 9 bases left in between. CDR1 is MNHNS, CDR2 SASEGT, per germline. This CDR3 comprises 12 residues. CDR3 DNA: TGTGCCAGCAGTGACGTCGGGGGTGGCTACACCTTC. It translates to CASSDVGGGYTF.

This chain uses TRBV5-8 with TRBJ1-2, with no clear D. This CDR3 is 17 amino acids long. Trimming removed 0 bases at V and 0 bases at J, with 15 bases between. Germline V CDR1 and CDR2: SGHTS, YDEGEE. The CDR3 coding sequence is TGTGCCAGCAGCTTGGCCCGTAGCGGACTATCTAACTATGGCTACACCTTC. This sequence encodes CASSLARSGLSNYGYTF.

The rearrangement joins TRBV30 to TRBJ1-1; no clear D gene. The CDR3 extends over 11 amino acids. The germline CDR1 and CDR2 sequences are GTSNPN and SVGIG (reference sequence). Deletions cut 8 bases from V and 7 bases from J, with 14 bases between. CDR3 DNA sequence: TGTGCCGGGGTGGGAGGACTTGAAGCTTTCTTT. Its translation is CAGVGGLEAFF.

This clone was observed a handful of times. This chain links TRBV2 with TRBJ2-7; the match to TRBD1 covers 7 bases. Germline values: CDR1 SNHLY, CDR2 FYNNEI. V shed 6 bases, J shed 0 bases, and the junction held 5 bases outside the gene matches. The length of the CDR3 is 14 residues. CDR3 residues: CASRGTVRSYEQYF. CDR3 coding DNA: TGTGCCAGCAGGGGGACAGTTCGCTCCTACGAGCAGTACTTC.

The chain uses TRBV5-1 and TRBJ2-1, with 7 bases lining up with TRBD1. With 0 bases clipped from V and 2 bases from J, the junction kept 2 bases outside the gene matches. The CDR3 is 15 residues long. From germline, CDR1 is SGHRS and CDR2 YFSETQ. Here the CDR3 reads CASSLEQGTYNEQFF. CDR3 DNA: TGCGCCAGCAGCTTGGAACAGGGGACCTACAATGAGCAGTTCTTC.

This chain uses TRBV7-9 with TRBJ2-1, with 12 positions matching TRBD2. Losses at the gene ends were 2 bases for V and 6 bases for J; bases not matched to a gene: 8. The CDR3 length is 17 residues. Germline CDR1 and CDR2: SEHNR and FQNEAQ (reference sequence). DNA for the CDR3: TGTGCCAGCAGCTTACCACTAGCGGGAGGCGGGGGCAATGAGCAGTTCTTC. Amino acids: CASSLPLAGGGGNEQFF.

The chain joins TRBV6-6 to TRBJ2-2; possible D gene TRBD2, 6 bases. CDR1 is MNHNY, CDR2 SVGAGI, per germline (reference sequence). V was pared by 6 bases and J by 6 bases, with 14 bases between. The CDR3 contains 14 residues. The CDR3 DNA follows: TGTGCCAGCAGCCAAGGGACTTTCGCCGGGGAGCTGTTTTTT. Encoded protein: CASSQGTFAGELFF.

The V gene is TRBV30, the J gene TRBJ2-5, with 9 bases aligning to TRBD1. V was clipped by 2 bases and J by 4 bases; unmatched bases: 8. Germline V lookup: CDR1 GTSNPN, CDR2 SVGIG (reference sequence). This CDR3 is built from 15 residues. The CDR3 here is CAWSFNRGHGETQYF. Here the CDR3 DNA reads TGTGCCTGGAGTTTTAACAGGGGGCACGGAGAGACCCAGTACTTC.

This chain joins TRBV6-5 and TRBJ2-6; 11 bases align to TRBD1. Germline loops: CDR1 MNHEY, CDR2 SVGAGI. The CDR3 loop spans 16 amino acids. V was clipped by 4 bases and J by 2 bases; unmatched bases: 1. CDR3 DNA: TGTGCCAGCAGTTCGGGACAGGGGGCTGGGGCCAACGTCCTGACTTTC. This sequence encodes CASSSGQGAGANVLTF.